This T cell receptor beta chain was retrieved from a study of blood T cell repertoires in COVID-19. For the study at large: PBMCs, B-cell-depleted T cells, or T cells provided the cDNA or gDNA that made up the material.

The V gene's germline CDR1 is SGHTA and CDR2 FQGTGA. The CDR3 runs 12 residues. V was cut by 4 bases and J by 4 bases, with 4 bases left in between. Produced via immunoSEQ multiplex PCR; TCRdb's table is partial and in-frame only. The profile shows 120,000 or so clones, about 86% of them singletons. The chain is built from TRBV7-3 and TRBJ2-2; D not resolved. The sequenced material came from peripheral blood. The sequence derives from a woman between 50 and 59 years old with acute or convalescent COVID-19. Written as DNA, the CDR3 is TGTGCCAGCAGCTCAGTCACCGGGGAGCTGTTTTTT. This encodes CASSSVTGELFF.